The next 7 T cell receptor beta chains were all read from a single sample in a study of cytomegalovirus exposure and HLA in healthy donors. The PCR employed 60 Vbeta primers together with 13 Jbeta primers. TCRdb keeps only in-frame clones here, not all; method: immunoSEQ multiplex PCR. The sample includes 140,000 to 150,000 clones, roughly 10% of them seen just once. The sequenced sample was PBMCs. The receptors were sampled from a male donor in good health and CMV-seronegative.

The chain uses TRBV7-9 and TRBJ1-5; no definite D call. This CDR3 has 12 residues. Germline lookup yields CDR1 SEHNR and CDR2 FQNEAQ (reference sequence). V was shortened by 1 base and J by 6 bases, with 4 bases between the two germline ends. The CDR3 sequence is CASSLGGQPQHF. CDR3 DNA: TGTGCCAGCAGCTTAGGAGGTCAGCCCCAGCATTTT.

This clone has just a few counts. This chain joins TRBV5-4 and TRBJ2-3; D is ambiguous. The germline V gene encodes CDR1 SGHNT and CDR2 YYREEE (reference sequence). The CDR3 covers 12 residues. V was shortened by 3 bases and J by 2 bases, with 4 bases between the two germline ends. CDR3 DNA: TGTGCCAGCAGCTCCTACACAGATACGCAGTATTTT. Protein product: CASSSYTDTQYF.

This chain uses TRBV6-6 with TRBJ1-5; maybe TRBD1 (6 bases). V lost 8 bases, J lost 4 bases, and 15 bases lay in between. CDR3 length: 14 residues. Germline CDR1 is MNHNY and CDR2 is SVGAGI (reference sequence). The CDR3 DNA reads as TGTGCCAGCCGTAGGGGGGGCTTAAATCAGCCCCAGCATTTT. It codes for CASRRGGLNQPQHF.

The V gene is TRBV28, the J gene TRBJ1-1; D unclear. CDR1 and CDR2 (germline): MDHEN, SYDVKM. The CDR3 runs 13 residues. Trimming pared 4 bases from V and 4 bases from J, leaving 10 bases between. The CDR3 DNA reads as TGTGCCAGCAGTTCCCCAGGTCGCACTGAAGCTTTCTTT. Translated, it gives CASSSPGRTEAFF.

The chain employs TRBV27 and TRBJ1-5; maybe TRBD1 (6 bases). The CDR3 is 16 residues long. Looked up from germline, CDR1 is MNHEY and CDR2 is SMNVEV (reference sequence). Trimming pared 8 bases from V and 3 bases from J, leaving 20 bases between. CDR3 sequence (DNA): TGTGCCAGCTCCTTTTCCTCAGGGGAGCTCAATCAGCCCCAGCATTTT. This codes for CASSFSSGELNQPQHF.

The V call is TRBV28, the J call TRBJ1-4; 8 bases agree with TRBD1. CDR1 and CDR2 from the germline V gene are MDHEN and SYDVKM. V lost 6 bases to trimming and J lost 6 bases; unmatched junction nucleotides: 9. This CDR3 is built from 15 residues. The CDR3 DNA reads as TGTGCCAGCAGCACGGGCGGGACAGGCGATGAAAAACTGTTTTTT. Its translation is CASSTGGTGDEKLFF.

This clone was counted a single time. The genes are TRBV7-6 and TRBJ2-2; 7 nucleotides line up with TRBD2. The CDR3 sequence is 16 residues long. Germline lookup yields CDR1 SGHVS and CDR2 FNYEAQ. V shed 2 bases and J 1 base; nucleotides not matched to a gene: 4. The CDR3 reads CASSLNPGGNTGELFF. The CDR3, as DNA: TGTGCCAGCAGCTTAAACCCGGGGGGGAACACCGGGGAGCTGTTTTTT.